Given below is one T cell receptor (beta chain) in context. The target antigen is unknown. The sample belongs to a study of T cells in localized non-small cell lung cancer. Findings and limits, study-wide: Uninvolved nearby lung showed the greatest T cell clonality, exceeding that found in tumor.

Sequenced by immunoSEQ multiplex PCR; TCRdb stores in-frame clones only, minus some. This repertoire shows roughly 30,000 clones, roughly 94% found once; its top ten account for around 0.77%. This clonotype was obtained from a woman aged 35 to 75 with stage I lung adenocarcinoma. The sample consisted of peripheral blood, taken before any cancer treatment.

CDR3 in amino acids: CASSFRQGAADTQYF. CDR3 sequence (DNA): TGTGCCAGCAGCTTTCGACAGGGGGCTGCAGATACGCAGTATTTT. The chain recombines TRBV5-4 with TRBJ2-3; 10 bases map to TRBD1. The CDR3 length is 15 residues. Germline assignment: CDR1 SGHNT and CDR2 YYREEE (reference sequence). V dropped 2 bases and J dropped 4; count of bases not matched to a gene: 4.